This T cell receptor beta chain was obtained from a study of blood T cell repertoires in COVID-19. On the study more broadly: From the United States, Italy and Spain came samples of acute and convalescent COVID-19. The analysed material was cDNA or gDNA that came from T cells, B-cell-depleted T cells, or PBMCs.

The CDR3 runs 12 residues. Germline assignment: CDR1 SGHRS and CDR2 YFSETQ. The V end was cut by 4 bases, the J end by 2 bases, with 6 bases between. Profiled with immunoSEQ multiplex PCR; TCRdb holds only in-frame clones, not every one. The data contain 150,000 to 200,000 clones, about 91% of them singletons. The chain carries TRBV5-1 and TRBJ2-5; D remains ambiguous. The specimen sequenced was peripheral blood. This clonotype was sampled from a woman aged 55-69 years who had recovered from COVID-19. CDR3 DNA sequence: TGCGCCAGCAGCCTCTTACAAGAGACCCAGTACTTC. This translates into CASSLLQETQYF.